Listed here are 7 T cell receptor beta chains from one sample, sequenced in a study of T cells in Graves' hyperthyroidism and ophthalmopathy. Amplified TCR beta CDR3 regions derived from RNA transcripts. The HTBI primer set drove a first-round RT-PCR of the TCR CDR3. Each CDR3 protein is one row after TCRdb ran MiXCR on the multiplex PCR reads. The sample yields about 640,000 distinct CDR3 sequences, roughly 14% seen once. Sequencing was done on a sample of blood. The receptors originated from a woman aged 50 to 60 with Graves' ophthalmopathy.

This chain connects TRBV7-2 to TRBJ2-1; 10 bases are a match to TRBD2. J lost 7 bases, V lost 3 bases, and 15 bases had no gene match. Germline V lookup: CDR1 SGHTA, CDR2 FQGNSA. The CDR3 has 18 residues. The CDR3 DNA reads TGTGCCAGCAGCTTTTCCCGGACTAGCGGCTCGTTTTCGAATGAGCAGTTCTTC. Its translation is CASSFSRTSGSFSNEQFF.

This clonotype was counted ten times or more. The rearrangement uses TRBV7-3 and TRBJ2-1; D possibly matches TRBD1 or TRBD2 (5 bases each). Germline V lookup: CDR1 SGHTA, CDR2 FQGTGA. The V end lost 5 bases, the J end lost 8 bases, and 19 bases lay between the germline ends. There are 15 residues in the CDR3. The CDR3 spells CASSRIGQGADEQFF. The CDR3 nucleotides read TGTGCCAGCAGCAGAATAGGTCAGGGAGCGGATGAGCAGTTCTTC.

The chain uses TRBV30 and TRBJ2-7; D is undetermined. Trimming removed 0 bases at V and 7 bases at J, with 7 bases between. This CDR3 is built from 11 residues. Germline CDR1 GTSNPN, CDR2 SVGIG (reference sequence). CDR3 sequence: CAWSVGREQYF. In DNA form, the CDR3 reads TGTGCCTGGAGTGTAGGGCGGGAGCAGTACTTC.

This clonotype appeared many times. The chain combines TRBV3-1 with TRBJ1-1; possible D gene TRBD1, 5 bases. The V and J ends lost 4 bases and 4 bases respectively, with 16 bases between them. The germline V gene encodes CDR1 LGHDT and CDR2 YNNKEL (reference sequence). CDR3 length: 15 residues. CDR3 residues: CASSPAARVGTEAFF. The CDR3 DNA reads as TGTGCCAGCAGCCCCGCGGCCAGGGTCGGCACTGAAGCTTTCTTT.

This clonotype has just a few counts. The chain couples TRBV19 to TRBJ2-3; 8 bases are shared with TRBD2. The V gene end was trimmed by 8 bases and the J gene end by 3 bases; junction bases not matched to a gene: 7. The CDR3 contains 14 residues. Germline assignment: CDR1 LNHDA and CDR2 SQIVND (reference sequence). The CDR3 DNA follows: TGTGCCAGTGAAAGCGGGGGATGGACAGATACGCAGTATTTT. It yields the protein CASESGGWTDTQYF.

This rearrangement joins TRBV18 to TRBJ2-7; TRBD2 aligns across 8 bases. J was trimmed by 4 bases and V by 3 bases; bases with no gene match: 5. Germline lookup yields CDR1 KGHSH and CDR2 LQKENI. The CDR3 totals 14 residues. CDR3 protein: CASSPLREGYEQYF. The CDR3 region has the DNA TGTGCCAGCTCACCCCTCCGGGAGGGTTACGAGCAGTACTTC. Drawing the rest from reference TRBV18 and TRBJ2-7, the complete variable domain is NAGVMQNPRHLVRRRGQEARLRCSPMKGHSHVYWYRQLPEEGLKFMVYLQKENIIDESGMPKERFSAEFPKEGPSILRIQQVVRGDSAAYFCASSPLREGYEQYFGPGTRLTVT.

This clonotype has more than one count but fewer than ten. V is TRBV19 and J is TRBJ1-2; 7 nucleotides match TRBD1. V trimming: 3 bases; J trimming: 8 bases; junction bases outside the gene matches: 12. The CDR3 totals 15 residues. The V gene's germline CDR1 is LNHDA and CDR2 SQIVND (reference sequence). The CDR3, as DNA: TGTGCCAGTAGTATCAACCTAGGGGGCGTAATGGGCTACACCTTC. Its protein is CASSINLGGVMGYTF. The variable domain in full, with the rest retrieved from reference TRBV19 and TRBJ1-2, is DGGITQSPKYLFRKEGQNVTLSCEQNLNHDAMYWYRQDPGQGLRLIYYSQIVNDFQKGDIAEGYSVSREKKESFPLTVTSAQKNPTAFYLCASSINLGGVMGYTFGSGTRLTVV.